The T cell receptor (beta chain) under discussion was sequenced for a study of T cell changes during pregnancy in multiple sclerosis. Clones were sequenced by immunoSEQ multiplex PCR, and TCRdb holds only the in-frame ones, with some missing. Of tens of thousands of clones listed, roughly 86% are singletons. V dropped 6 bases and J dropped 3 bases, with 12 bases sitting between them. CDR3 length: 13 residues. Germline CDR1 reads SNHLY; CDR2 reads FYNNEI. The chain carries TRBV2 and TRBJ2-7; D might be TRBD1 (6 bases). This sequence was found in a female donor with multiple sclerosis, enrolled in a pregnancy study. Source: peripheral blood, taken in the first trimester of pregnancy. The CDR3 bases are TGTGCCAGCAGGGCCAGGGGCCTCTACGAGCAGTACTTC. Its protein is CASRARGLYEQYF.